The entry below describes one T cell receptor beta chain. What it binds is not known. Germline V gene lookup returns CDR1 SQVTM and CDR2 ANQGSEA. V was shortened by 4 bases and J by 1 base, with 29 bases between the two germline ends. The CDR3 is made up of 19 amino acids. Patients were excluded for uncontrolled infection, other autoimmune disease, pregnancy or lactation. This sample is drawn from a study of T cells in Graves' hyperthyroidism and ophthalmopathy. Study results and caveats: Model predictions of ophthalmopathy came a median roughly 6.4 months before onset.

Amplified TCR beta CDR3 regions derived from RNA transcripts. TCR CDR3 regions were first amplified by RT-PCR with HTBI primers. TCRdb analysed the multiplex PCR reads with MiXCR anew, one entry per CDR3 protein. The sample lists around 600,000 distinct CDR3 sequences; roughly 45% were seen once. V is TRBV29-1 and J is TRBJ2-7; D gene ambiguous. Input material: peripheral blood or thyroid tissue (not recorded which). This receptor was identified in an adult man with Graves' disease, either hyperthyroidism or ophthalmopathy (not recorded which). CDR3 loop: CSVATVGASRLSGSYEQYF. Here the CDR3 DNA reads TGCAGCGTTGCAACGGTCGGTGCCAGCAGGTTATCCGGGTCCTACGAGCAGTACTTC.